This T cell receptor beta chain emerged from a study of T cell responses to AZD1222 COVID-19 vaccine. This CDR3 region has 14 residues. Trimming took 2 bases from V and 7 from J, leaving 14 bases between them. The germline V gene encodes CDR1 MGHRA and CDR2 YSYEKL. Assay used: immunoSEQ multiplex PCR; TCRdb lists only in-frame clones, some missing. In the table there are about 83,000 clones, more than 70% of which are singletons. Study-wide points: Sampling captured repertoires only after the peak T cell response. Regions left unmutated in variants are reportedly the target of nearly half of spike-specific TCRs.

This clone occurred a few times. Its antigen is not known. The material sequenced was peripheral blood, taken on day 0 of AZD1222 vaccination. The chain recombines TRBV4-1 with TRBJ1-1; D uncertain. This sequence originates from an adult in good health. The DNA for the CDR3 is TGCGCCAGCAGCCAACTGGCCAGCCTGTATGAAGCTTTCTTT. The encoded protein is CASSQLASLYEAFF.